What follows are 5 T cell receptor beta chains derived from one specimen sequenced in a study of T cells in Graves' hyperthyroidism and ophthalmopathy. The CDR3 regions of TCR beta were amplified from RNA transcripts. Using the HTBI primer set, a first-round RT-PCR was run on the TCR CDR3. In TCRdb, the multiplex PCR reads were re-called with MiXCR into one record per CDR3 protein. The sample includes hundreds of thousands of distinct CDR3 sequences, under 60% of them seen just once. Sequenced input: peripheral blood or thyroid tissue (not recorded which). The source of these receptors is a woman younger than 30 with Graves' hyperthyroidism.

This clonotype has at least ten counts. The chain uses TRBV24-1 and TRBJ2-7, with 9 bases that match TRBD1. The CDR3 is 14 residues long. Germline V gives CDR1 KGHDR, CDR2 SFDVKD. The V segment lost 6 bases and the J segment 3 bases; nucleotides outside the gene matches: 5. In DNA form, the CDR3 reads TGTGCCACCAGTCGACAGGGGGAGGACTACGAGCAGTACTTC. Protein sequence: CATSRQGEDYEQYF.

This clonotype was recorded only once. The chain couples TRBV10-3 to TRBJ2-5; D might be TRBD2 (7 bases). V gave up 6 bases and J gave up 5 bases, with 19 bases separating them. The CDR3 consists of 15 residues. Germline values: CDR1 ENHRY, CDR2 SYGVKD. The CDR3 sequence is CAIREQGGVLETQYF. CDR3 in DNA: TGTGCCATCAGGGAACAGGGAGGGGTTCTGGAGACCCAGTACTTC.

This clonotype appeared a few times. V gene TRBV5-4 combines with J gene TRBJ2-5; D may match TRBD1 or TRBD2 (6 bases each). This CDR3 comprises 15 residues. The ends were cut back, 2 bases at V and 2 bases at J, with 13 bases in the middle. Germline CDR1 and CDR2: SGHNT and YYREEE (reference sequence). In DNA form, the CDR3 reads TGTGCCAGCAGCTTTCCGGGGGCAGCTCAAGAGACCCAGTACTTC. Translating it yields CASSFPGAAQETQYF.

The chain recombines TRBV2 with TRBJ1-4; D is uncertain. CDR1 and CDR2 (germline): SNHLY, FYNNEI. V was pared by 2 bases and J by 5 bases, with 6 bases between. This CDR3 contains 13 residues. The CDR3 DNA is TGTGCCAGCAGTGAATGGGGAAATGAAAAACTGTTTTTT. Translation gives CASSEWGNEKLFF. The entire variable domain, with the rest obtained from reference TRBV2 and TRBJ1-4, is as follows: EPEVTQTPSHQVTQMGQEVILRCVPISNHLYFYWYRQILGQKVEFLVSFYNNEISEKSEIFDDQFSVERPDGSNFTLKIRSTKLEDSAMYFCASSEWGNEKLFFGSGTQLSVL.

The gene calls are TRBV2 and TRBJ1-1; a possible D gene is TRBD1 (6 bases). V dropped 4 bases and J dropped 6 bases, with 15 bases sitting between them. Germline lookup yields CDR1 SNHLY and CDR2 FYNNEI. The CDR3 runs to 14 residues. The CDR3 DNA sequence: TGTGCCAGCAGTGCTAGGGGGGGCGACGCTGAAGCTTTCTTT. Translating it yields CASSARGGDAEAFF.